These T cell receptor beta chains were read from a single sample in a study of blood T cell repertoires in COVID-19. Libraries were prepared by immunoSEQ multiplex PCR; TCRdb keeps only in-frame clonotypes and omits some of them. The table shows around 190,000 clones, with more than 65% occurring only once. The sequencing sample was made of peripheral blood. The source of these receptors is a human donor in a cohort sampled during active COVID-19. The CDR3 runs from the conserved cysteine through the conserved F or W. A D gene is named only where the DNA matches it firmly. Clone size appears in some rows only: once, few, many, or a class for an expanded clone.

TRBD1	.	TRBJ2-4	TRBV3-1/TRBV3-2	CASSQPGQGAKNIQYF	TGTGCCAGCAGCCAACCGGGACAGGGCGCTAAAAACATTCAGTACTTC
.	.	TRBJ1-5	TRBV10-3	CAITGFLDQPQHF	TGTGCCATCACCGGATTCCTAGATCAGCCCCAGCATTTT
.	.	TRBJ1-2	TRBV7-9	CASSLVGGYGYTF	TGTGCCAGCAGCTTAGTGGGGGGCTATGGCTACACCTTC
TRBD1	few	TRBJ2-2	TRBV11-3	CASSTIFGQGAGELFF	TGTGCCAGCAGCACCATATTCGGGCAGGGGGCCGGGGAGCTGTTTTTT
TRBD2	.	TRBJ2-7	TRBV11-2	CASSLAPGGSYEQYF	TGTGCCAGCAGCTTAGCGCCGGGAGGCTCCTACGAGCAGTACTTC
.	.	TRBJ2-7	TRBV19	CASSSLTTYEQYF	TGTGCCAGTAGTAGTCTGACTACCTACGAGCAGTACTTC
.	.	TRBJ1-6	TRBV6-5	CASSYSSDNSPLHF	TGTGCCAGCAGTTACTCCAGTGATAATTCACCCCTCCACTTT
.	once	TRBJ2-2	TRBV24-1	CATSDFSVGVTGELFF	TGTGCCACCAGTGATTTCTCGGTCGGGGTCACCGGGGAGCTGTTTTTT
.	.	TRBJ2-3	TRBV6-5	CASSYSAAATDTQYF	TGTGCCAGCAGTTACTCGGCGGCCGCCACAGATACGCAGTATTTT
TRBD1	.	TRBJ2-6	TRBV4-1	CASSPIPGQGSRGANVLTF	TGCGCCAGCAGCCCAATACCGGGACAGGGCTCTCGTGGGGCCAACGTCCTGACTTTC